One sample yielded the 23 T cell receptor beta chains listed below, sequenced in a study of response to subunit inactivated influenza vaccine. One entry per CDR3 protein results from TCRdb running MiXCR on the RT-PCR reads. The table lists hundreds of thousands of distinct CDR3 sequences, about 18% of them singletons. The source material was PBMCs from blood, sampled 4 to 6 days after vaccination. The source of these receptors is a man in his fifties who received an inactivated influenza vaccine.

V and J are TRBV18 and TRBJ1-2, with D hard to call. This CDR3 has 13 amino acids. Germline V lookup: CDR1 KGHSH, CDR2 LQKENI. Trimming stripped 4 bases from V and 6 bases from J, with 12 bases between. CDR3 loop: CASSQTVGNGYTF. Here the CDR3 DNA reads TGTGCCAGCTCACAAACTGTCGGGAATGGCTACACCTTC.

There are a few counts of this clonotype. The chain uses TRBV29-1 and TRBJ2-3; TRBD2 aligns across 13 bases. The germline V gene encodes CDR1 SQVTM and CDR2 ANQGSEA. The CDR3 is 16 residues long. With V trimmed by 4 bases and J by 8 bases, 12 bases remained unmatched. CDR3 nucleotide sequence: TGCAGCGTTGGACACGGGACTAGCGGGACCTCACCTACGCAGTATTTT. This gives the protein CSVGHGTSGTSPTQYF.

There are a few counts of this clonotype. This chain connects TRBV5-1 to TRBJ2-7; 9 bases fit TRBD1. V lost 2 bases to trimming and J lost 3 bases; unmatched junction nucleotides: 3. This CDR3 has 14 residues. Per germline, CDR1 SGHRS and CDR2 YFSETQ. CDR3 sequence: CASSFGTGIYEQYF. DNA for the CDR3: TGCGCCAGCAGCTTCGGGACAGGGATCTACGAGCAGTACTTC.

This clonotype was seen more than once but under ten times. The rearrangement links TRBV5-1 to TRBJ2-1; TRBD2 aligns across 10 bases. Germline V CDR1 and CDR2: SGHRS, YFSETQ. J gave up 4 bases and V 0 bases, and 7 bases lay outside the gene matches. The CDR3 is made up of 17 amino acids. CDR3 loop: CASSLAGDSGGYNEQFF. The CDR3 coding sequence is TGCGCCAGCAGCTTGGCCGGTGATAGCGGGGGGTACAATGAGCAGTTCTTC.

This clonotype was detected a few times. This rearrangement joins TRBV12-3 or TRBV12-4 to TRBJ2-2; a weak D match, TRBD2 (5 bases). The CDR3 runs to 13 residues. V lost 6 bases and J 6 bases, leaving 11 bases between the germline ends. The CDR3 DNA reads TGTGCCAGCAGACTGGGAGATGCCGGGGAGCTGTTTTTT. As protein: CASRLGDAGELFF.

This clonotype has just a few counts. The chain couples TRBV29-1 to TRBJ2-3; 13 bases line up with TRBD2. V shed 4 bases, J shed 3 bases, and the junction held 7 bases outside the gene matches. Germline assignment: CDR1 SQVTM and CDR2 ANQGSEA. This CDR3 comprises 16 residues. Written as DNA, the CDR3 is TGCAGCGTTGTAGGACTAGCGGGAGCCAGTACAGATACGCAGTATTTT. Its protein is CSVVGLAGASTDTQYF.

This clonotype came up a few times. J is TRBJ2-2 and V is TRBV20-1, with 10 positions matching TRBD2. CDR3 size: 14 residues. Trimming cost V 2 bases and J 6 bases; bases outside gene matches: 3. Germline V CDR1 and CDR2: DFQATT, SNEGSKA (reference sequence). The CDR3 here is CSARPSGRSGELFF. For the CDR3, the DNA is TGCAGTGCTAGACCTAGCGGGAGATCCGGGGAGCTGTTTTTT.

This clonotype was seen only a few times. The CDR3 reads CATSANSGSSYNEQFF. The CDR3 nucleotides are TGTGCCACCAGTGCCAATAGCGGGAGTTCCTACAATGAGCAGTTCTTC. The rearrangement links TRBV24-1 to TRBJ2-1; 9 bases agree with TRBD2. Germline V CDR1 and CDR2: KGHDR, SFDVKD. Trimming took 5 bases from V and 1 from J; bases not matched to a gene: 5. This CDR3 is built from 16 residues.

This clonotype occurred a few times. The chain joins TRBV7-2 to TRBJ2-2; TRBD1 might be the D (6 bases). Germline V lookup: CDR1 SGHTA, CDR2 FQGNSA. Trimming took off 0 bases at V and 6 bases at J, with 8 bases between the two ends. The CDR3 covers 14 residues. The CDR3 DNA sequence: TGTGCCAGCAGCTTAGCCAGGGGCTCCGGGGAGCTGTTTTTT. Residues: CASSLARGSGELFF. The full variable domain, with the rest looked up from reference TRBV7-2 and TRBJ2-2, is GAGVSQSPSNKVTEKGKDVELRCDPISGHTALYWYRQSLGQGLEFLIYFQGNSAPDKSGLPSDRFSAERTGGSVSTLTIQRTQQEDSAVYLCASSLARGSGELFFGEGSRLTVL.

The chain links TRBV15 to TRBJ2-2; 7 nucleotides align to TRBD2. The ends lost 8 bases at V and 3 bases at J; junction bases unmatched: 6. The length of the CDR3 is 14 residues. Germline CDR1 LNHNV, CDR2 YYDKDF (reference sequence). The CDR3: CATVDGGYTGELFF. CDR3 nucleotide sequence: TGTGCCACCGTCGACGGGGGGTACACCGGGGAGCTGTTTTTT.

A word on this clonotype: Germline and junction disagree at one end, which may indicate a read error. This chain uses TRBV12-3 or TRBV12-4 with TRBJ2-2; D is possibly TRBD2 (5 bases). The CDR3 length is 16 residues. Here the CDR3 reads CASSLRRPMNTGKLFF. The CDR3 nucleotides are TGTGCCAGCAGTTTACGCAGACCCATGAACACCGGGAAGCTGTTTTTT.

This clonotype has a handful of counts. The J gene is TRBJ2-1, the V gene TRBV5-1, with 7 bases matching TRBD2. The J segment lost 9 bases and the V segment lost 2 bases, leaving 8 bases of the junction unmatched. The CDR3 has 14 residues. Germline V gene data show CDR1 as SGHRS and CDR2 as YFSETQ. The DNA of the CDR3 is TGCGCCAGCAGCTTCGGTGGACTAGGTTTTGAGCAGTTCTTC. This sequence encodes CASSFGGLGFEQFF.

The rearrangement uses TRBV10-3 and TRBJ2-1; 7 bases agree with TRBD2. Trimming removed 0 bases from V and 0 bases from J; junction bases left unmatched: 2. Looked up from germline, CDR1 is ENHRY and CDR2 is SYGVKD. CDR3 size: 16 residues. This CDR3 is CAISESTGGSYNEQFF. CDR3 in DNA: TGTGCCATCAGTGAGTCAACGGGAGGCTCCTACAATGAGCAGTTCTTC.

The chain combines TRBV20-1 with TRBJ2-7; the D is unclear. This CDR3 is 11 amino acids long. Trimming cost V 7 bases and J 2 bases, with 9 bases left between them. Germline V CDR1 and CDR2: DFQATT, SNEGSKA (reference sequence). The CDR3 sequence is CSVDTTYEQYF. Here the CDR3 DNA reads TGCAGTGTAGACACTACCTACGAGCAGTACTTC.

The chain combines TRBV27 with TRBJ2-6, with TRBD1 matching over 8 bases. The V gene's germline CDR1 is MNHEY and CDR2 SMNVEV (reference sequence). Trimming at V came to 6 bases and at J to 1 base, leaving 5 bases not matched to a gene. The CDR3 is 16 residues long. DNA for the CDR3: TGTGCCAGCAGATCTTGGACAGGGTCTGGGGCCAACGTCCTGACTTTC. Translating it yields CASRSWTGSGANVLTF.

This clonotype was detected a few times. The gene calls are TRBV11-2 and TRBJ2-1, with 8 bases lining up with TRBD1. The germline V gene encodes CDR1 SGHAT and CDR2 FQNNGV. V was pared by 2 bases and J by 4 bases, with 7 bases of the junction left unmatched. CDR3 length equals 16 residues. The CDR3 bases are TGTGCCAGCAGCTTATCAAGACGGACAGGGTACAATGAGCAGTTCTTC. It is translated as CASSLSRRTGYNEQFF.

The rearrangement links TRBV5-1 to TRBJ2-5; D gene ambiguous. Germline V gives CDR1 SGHRS, CDR2 YFSETQ. With 1 base removed from V and 5 bases from J, the gap between germline ends came to 12 bases. This CDR3 is built from 14 residues. CDR3 region: CASSLRANRETQYF. The CDR3 DNA follows: TGCGCCAGCAGCTTGAGGGCAAATAGGGAGACCCAGTACTTC.

J is TRBJ2-5 and V is TRBV20-1; 10 positions match TRBD2. This CDR3 is built from 16 residues. Germline CDR1 and CDR2: DFQATT and SNEGSKA (reference sequence). After removal of 1 base from V and 2 bases from J, the junction contained 7 bases not matched to a gene. The CDR3 sequence: CSARVLAGEGQETQYF. The CDR3 DNA is TGCAGTGCTAGAGTTCTAGCGGGAGAAGGGCAAGAGACCCAGTACTTC.

The chain carries TRBV20-1 and TRBJ2-3; D is undetermined. The germline V gene encodes CDR1 DFQATT and CDR2 SNEGSKA (reference sequence). V lost 6 bases, J lost 2 bases, and 21 bases lay in between. This CDR3 has 16 residues. The CDR3 DNA sequence: TGCAGTGCCAAAAAACCACGGACCGACACCACAGATACGCAGTATTTT. Its translation: CSAKKPRTDTTDTQYF.

V usage is TRBV3-1 and J usage is TRBJ2-1; 7 nucleotides line up with TRBD2. Germline V gene data show CDR1 as LGHDT and CDR2 as YNNKEL (reference sequence). The CDR3 runs 15 residues. Losses at the gene ends were 0 bases for V and 2 bases for J; bases not matched to a gene: 1. Written as DNA, the CDR3 is TGTGCCAGCAGCCAAGAGGGGGGGGCCTACAATGAGCAGTTCTTC. Protein product: CASSQEGGAYNEQFF.

The chain combines TRBV11-2 with TRBJ1-4; 7 nucleotides align to TRBD1. CDR1 and CDR2 (germline): SGHAT, FQNNGV. The CDR3 has 18 residues. The J segment lost 8 bases and the V segment lost 4 bases, leaving 19 bases of the junction unmatched. The CDR3 loop reads CASSSRRNGGGQGEKLFF. Here the CDR3 DNA reads TGTGCCAGCAGCTCTAGACGTAATGGAGGGGGCCAAGGAGAAAAACTGTTTTTT.

This clonotype was observed at least ten times. The chain links TRBV12-3 or TRBV12-4 to TRBJ1-5; D gene uncertain. Trimming removed 6 bases from V and 4 bases from J, with 10 bases in between. CDR3 size: 13 residues. The chain's CDR3 is CASSQSGNQPQHF. The CDR3 nucleotides are TGTGCCAGCAGCCAATCGGGGAATCAGCCCCAGCATTTT.

This clonotype was counted a single time. The gene calls are TRBV29-1 and TRBJ2-5; 7 bases are a match to TRBD2. The CDR3 has 15 residues. Trimming at V came to 6 bases and at J to 3 bases, leaving 13 bases not matched to a gene. Germline-derived CDR1 and CDR2 are SQVTM and ANQGSEA. CDR3 coding DNA: TGCAGCGTGGCCCCCTTTGGCCGGGGGGAAGAGACCCAGTACTTC. It codes for CSVAPFGRGEETQYF.